The source of this TCR beta chain is a study of blood T cell repertoires in COVID-19. Whole-study context: Material from acute and convalescent COVID-19 was sourced from the United States, Italy and Spain. T cells, B-cell-depleted T cells, or PBMCs provided the cDNA or gDNA that served as material.

The CDR3 spans 18 residues. Per germline, CDR1 SGHTS and CDR2 YDEGEE. V shed 6 bases and J shed 0 bases, with 22 bases lying between them. Per the authors' pipeline: Amplified reference gene primers provided the basis for estimating nucleated cell counts. Measured with immunoSEQ multiplex PCR; TCRdb has only the in-frame clones, and not every one. V and J calls and clone size are given by that table; D and trimming were obtained from the DNA. The sample contains over 600,000 clones, 80% to 90% of which appear only once. This clone was recorded once. Sequencing used peripheral blood. This TCR derives from a woman aged 18-29 years with acute or convalescent COVID-19. J is TRBJ2-1 and V is TRBV5-8; the D gene is possibly TRBD2 (6 bases). CDR3 bases: TGTGCCAGCAACCTCCTCGGAACTAGCATGAGCTCCTACAATGAGCAGTTCTTC. This sequence encodes CASNLLGTSMSSYNEQFF.